This T cell receptor beta chain was captured by sequencing in a study of CD8 T cells in Susac syndrome. RNA amounts of roughly 0.5 to 1 ug underwent reverse transcription with random hexamers. Amplification of TCR beta CDR3 used immunoSEQ multiplex PCR across 54 Vbeta and 13 Jbeta. TCRdb reanalysed the immunoSEQ multiplex PCR reads using MiXCR and keeps one entry per CDR3 protein. Among over 150,000 distinct CDR3 sequences listed, about 95% were seen once. This clonotype was seen once. The receptor comes from a human donor with multiple sclerosis. Source material: CD4+ T cells from PBMCs.

CDR3 amino acids: CASSHLTGTGAGRDTQYF. DNA of the CDR3: TGTGCCAGCAGCCACTTAACCGGGACAGGGGCGGGACGGGATACGCAGTATTTT. The V gene is TRBV3-1, the J gene TRBJ2-3, with TRBD1 matching 10 bases. Germline values: CDR1 LGHDT, CDR2 YNNKEL (reference sequence). V trimming: 3 bases; J trimming: 6 bases; junction bases outside the gene matches: 15. The CDR3 totals 18 residues.